The 4 T cell receptor beta chains reported below all come from one sample, sequenced in a study of blood T cell repertoires in COVID-19 (dated by TCRdb to about 2020). Receptor amplification or capture employed the immunoSEQ multiplex PCR assay. Held by TCRdb, this immuneACCESS table contains in-frame sequences only and omits some clones. Under half of the omission traces to an unresolved V gene where checked; the cause of the rest is unknown. The sample data list some 300,000 clones, and about 85% of these were observed just once. Clones ranked in the top ten supply around 2.1% of the sample. Input material: peripheral blood. The receptors come from a man between 18 and 29 years old with active or convalescent COVID-19.

The CDR3: CSARTSLSVEGTQYF. The CDR3 region has the DNA TGCAGCGCCCGGACTAGTCTTTCCGTTGAGGGGACCCAGTACTTC. The chain has TRBV29-1 and TRBJ2-5, with 7 nucleotides matching TRBD2. V shed 7 bases, J shed 7 bases, and the junction held 18 bases outside the gene matches. The germline V gene encodes CDR1 SQVTM and CDR2 ANQGSEA. CDR3 size: 15 residues. Full variable domain (rest looked up from reference TRBV29-1 and TRBJ2-5): SAVISQKPSRDICQRGTSLTIQCQVDSQVTMMFWYRQQPGQSLTLIATANQGSEATYESGFVIDKFPISRPNLTFSTLTVSNMSPEDSSIYLCSARTSLSVEGTQYFGPGTRLLVL.

The chain employs TRBV11-2 and TRBJ2-1, with no clear D. The germline CDR1 and CDR2 sequences are SGHAT and FQNNGV. Trimming took off 3 bases at V and 1 base at J, with 7 bases between the two ends. There are 14 residues in the CDR3. The CDR3 here is CASSLEFSYNEQFF. As DNA, the CDR3 is TGTGCCAGCAGCTTGGAGTTTTCCTACAATGAGCAGTTCTTC. The full variable domain, with the rest looked up from reference TRBV11-2 and TRBJ2-1, is EAGVAQSPRYKIIEKRQSVAFWCNPISGHATLYWYQQILGQGPKLLIQFQNNGVVDDSQLPKDRFSAERLKGVDSTLKIQPAKLEDSAVYLCASSLEFSYNEQFFGPGTRLTVL.

J is TRBJ1-5 and V is TRBV3-1 (or the pseudogene TRBV3-2), with D perhaps TRBD1 (6 bases). Germline-derived CDR1 and CDR2 are LGHDT and YNNKEL (reference sequence). The CDR3 has 15 residues. Between the trimmed V and J ends, which lost 0 bases and 5 bases, there was a span of 11 bases. The CDR3 sequence: CASSQDWAGDQPQHF. The CDR3 DNA follows: TGTGCCAGCAGCCAAGATTGGGCAGGGGATCAGCCCCAGCATTTT.

This clone was seen once. This sequence joins TRBV7-8 and TRBJ1-6, with 8 nucleotides matching TRBD1. Germline CDR1 SGHVS, CDR2 FQNEAQ. CDR3 length: 14 amino acids. V shed 5 bases and J 7 bases; nucleotides not matched to a gene: 4. CDR3 sequence reads: CASSTGQGNSPLHF. The DNA of the CDR3 is TGTGCCAGCAGCACTGGACAGGGAAATTCACCCCTCCACTTT. Based on the CDR3 plus reference TRBV7-8 and TRBJ1-6, the full variable domain is GAGVSQSPRYKVAKRGQDVALRCDPISGHVSLFWYQQALGQGPEFLTYFQNEAQLDKSGLPSDRFFAERPEGSVSTLKIQRTQQEDSAVYLCASSTGQGNSPLHFGNGTRLTVT.